This entry lists 28 T cell receptor beta chains sequenced from one sample in a study of control samples from healthy donors and cancer patients (dated by TCRdb to the early 2020s). To prepare the library, the immunoSEQ multiplex PCR assay was applied. In its TCRdb copy, this immuneACCESS table keeps in-frame sequences only and misses some clones. Where compared with another copy, unresolved V genes explain less than half of these, and the others have no known cause. The sample includes roughly 130,000 clones, with 70% to 90% observed a single time. Roughly 3.2% of the sample rests with the top ten. The specimen sequenced was blood. These receptors all come from a man aged 50-60 years in good health.

The V call is TRBV4-1, the J call TRBJ2-2; 12 positions match TRBD2. Germline V CDR1 and CDR2: MGHRA, YSYEKL. The CDR3 covers 18 residues. After removal of 2 bases from V and 8 bases from J, the junction contained 12 bases not matched to a gene. The CDR3 spells CASSQPGLAGALSGELFF. In DNA form, the CDR3 reads TGCGCCAGCAGCCAACCGGGACTAGCGGGCGCCTTATCGGGGGAGCTGTTTTTT.

V is TRBV6-4 and J is TRBJ1-6; D uncertain. This CDR3 comprises 13 residues. The V end was cut by 1 base, the J end by 10 bases, with 8 bases between. Germline V gene lookup returns CDR1 MRHNA and CDR2 SNTAGT. The CDR3 region has the DNA TGTGCCAGCAGTGACTTGTGGGGATCACCCCTCCACTTT. Protein: CASSDLWGSPLHF.

The chain joins TRBV30 to TRBJ2-5; D uncertain. CDR1 and CDR2 from the germline V gene are GTSNPN and SVGIG (reference sequence). Trimming cost V 4 bases and J 0 bases, with 9 bases left between them. The CDR3 is 13 residues long. This CDR3 reads CAWIRDNQETQYF. The CDR3 bases are TGTGCCTGGATAAGAGACAACCAAGAGACCCAGTACTTC.

The chain uses TRBV24-1 and TRBJ1-5; TRBD1 agrees at 7 bases. The V and J ends lost 3 bases and 7 bases, in that order; junction bases with no gene match: 8. From germline, CDR1 is KGHDR and CDR2 SFDVKD. This CDR3 comprises 15 residues. The CDR3 here is CATSDHGQAAQPQHF. The DNA for the CDR3 is TGTGCCACCAGTGATCACGGACAGGCGGCCCAGCCCCAGCATTTT.

This chain links TRBV28 with TRBJ1-6, with TRBD1 identical over 7 bases. In germline, CDR1 is MDHEN, CDR2 SYDVKM. J gave up 8 bases and V 5 bases, and 12 bases lay outside the gene matches. This CDR3 comprises 16 residues. CDR3 amino acids: CASSTLGGVPDSPLHF. CDR3 coding DNA: TGTGCCAGCAGTACATTAGGGGGCGTTCCGGATTCACCCCTCCACTTT.

V gene TRBV30 combines with J gene TRBJ1-4; weak D call: TRBD1 (5 bases). The CDR3 is 14 amino acids. Trimming took off 3 bases at V and 6 bases at J, with 14 bases between the two ends. CDR1 and CDR2 from the germline V gene are GTSNPN and SVGIG (reference sequence). CDR3 DNA: TGTGCCTGGAGCATGCCGGTGGGGGATGAAAAACTGTTTTTT. Its protein is CAWSMPVGDEKLFF.

This clone was picked up one time. The V call is TRBV5-1, the J call TRBJ2-3, with 7 bases that match TRBD2. The CDR3 has 15 amino acids. Germline V CDR1 and CDR2: SGHRS, YFSETQ. Trimming removed 5 bases from V and 0 bases from J; junction bases left unmatched: 6. The CDR3 DNA sequence: TGCGCCAGCAGGCACGGGGGGACTAGCACAGATACGCAGTATTTT. Translation gives CASRHGGTSTDTQYF.

This chain connects TRBV6-1 to TRBJ2-5; D is uncertain. The CDR3 is 15 residues long. From germline, CDR1 is MNHNS and CDR2 SASEGT. Trimming shortened V by 0 bases and J by 2 bases, and 10 bases separated the two germline ends. The CDR3 reads CASSEASGRQETQYF. CDR3 nucleotide sequence: TGTGCCAGCAGTGAAGCGTCGGGCAGACAAGAGACCCAGTACTTC.

The V and J genes are TRBV10-3 and TRBJ1-5; no definite D call. Trimming took 3 bases from V and 2 from J, leaving 8 bases between them. The CDR3 contains 14 residues. From germline, CDR1 is ENHRY and CDR2 SYGVKD. CDR3 amino acids: CAISDLSGNQPQHF. In DNA, the CDR3 is TGTGCCATCAGTGATCTTTCTGGCAATCAGCCCCAGCATTTT.

This chain connects TRBV3-1 (or the pseudogene TRBV3-2) to TRBJ1-6; the D gene is possibly TRBD1 (5 bases). V gave up 5 bases and J gave up 0 bases, with 11 bases separating them. Germline values: CDR1 LGHDT, CDR2 YNNKEL (reference sequence). The CDR3 has 16 residues. The CDR3: CASSSRESSYNSPLHF. CDR3 sequence (DNA): TGTGCCAGCAGCTCCAGGGAGAGCTCCTATAATTCACCCCTCCACTTT.

In DNA, the CDR3 is TGTGCCAGCAGTGTTAGTACTACTCCCTATAGCAATCAGCCCCAGCATTTT. Translating it yields CASSVSTTPYSNQPQHF. The chain has TRBV2 and TRBJ1-5; D is undetermined. This CDR3 is 17 amino acids long. Trimming left V 4 bases short and J 0 bases short, with 16 bases between. The germline CDR1 and CDR2 sequences are SNHLY and FYNNEI.

This chain joins TRBV4-1 and TRBJ2-7, with D possibly matching TRBD1 (6 bases). CDR3 length: 15 amino acids. Deletions cut 2 bases from V and 1 base from J, with 12 bases between. CDR1 and CDR2 (germline): MGHRA, YSYEKL. CDR3 in DNA: TGCGCCAGCAGCCAACCGGGACAACTATCCTACGAGCAGTACTTC. This translates into CASSQPGQLSYEQYF.

The chain employs TRBV10-3 and TRBJ2-1; 11 bases align to TRBD1. Unmatched junction bases numbered 11, after V lost 5 bases and J lost 8 bases. Germline loops: CDR1 ENHRY, CDR2 SYGVKD. This CDR3 comprises 16 residues. The CDR3 DNA reads TGTGCCATCAGTCCCGACTACGGGACAGGGGGTGATGAGCAGTTCTTC. Its translation is CAISPDYGTGGDEQFF.

The CDR3 sequence: CASTSGSGNTIYF. The CDR3 region has the DNA TGTGCCAGCACCTCGGGTTCTGGAAACACCATATATTTT. The chain carries TRBV6-5 and TRBJ1-3; D is unclear. This CDR3 contains 13 residues. Trimming stripped 7 bases from V and 1 base from J, with 8 bases between. CDR1 and CDR2 from the germline V gene are MNHEY and SVGAGI.

The chain joins TRBV4-1 to TRBJ2-5; weak D call: TRBD2 (5 bases). V was pared by 3 bases and J by 4 bases, with 21 bases between. CDR1 and CDR2 (germline): MGHRA, YSYEKL. This CDR3 is 17 amino acids long. CDR3 DNA sequence: TGCGCCAGCAGCCACTCCTCCGGGGAACGGAAAGGAGAGACCCAGTACTTC. Translated, it gives CASSHSSGERKGETQYF.

The chain couples TRBV7-3 to TRBJ1-1; TRBD1 might be the D (5 bases). The V end lost 7 bases, the J end lost 6 bases, and 27 bases lay between the germline ends. The CDR3 loop spans 17 amino acids. Germline V CDR1 and CDR2: SGHTA, FQGTGA. CDR3: CASTYEPFPCTGSEAFF. The CDR3 DNA reads as TGTGCCAGCACTTATGAACCTTTTCCGTGCACAGGATCTGAAGCTTTCTTT.

V usage is TRBV6-6 and J usage is TRBJ1-2, with a weak D call TRBD1 (5 bases). The CDR3 loop spans 15 amino acids. CDR1 and CDR2 from the germline V gene are MNHNY and SVGAGI (reference sequence). V shed 8 bases and J shed 4 bases, with 20 bases lying between them. In DNA, the CDR3 is TGTGCCAGCCATACACCGGGACTCAACCCCTATGGCTACACCTTC. This gives the protein CASHTPGLNPYGYTF.

V gene TRBV7-9 combines with J gene TRBJ2-3, with D perhaps matching TRBD1 (5 bases). The germline V gene has CDR1 SEHNR and CDR2 FQNEAQ (reference sequence). V was clipped by 10 bases and J by 3 bases, with 8 bases between them. This CDR3 comprises 11 residues. In DNA, the CDR3 is TGTGCCAACGCAGGGACAGATACGCAGTATTTT. Its protein is CANAGTDTQYF. Full variable domain (missing parts from reference TRBV7-9 and TRBJ2-3): DTGVSQNPRHKITKRGQNVTFRCDPISEHNRLYWYRQTLGQGPEFLTYFQNEAQLEKSRLLSDRFSAERPKGSFSTLEIQRTEQGDSAMYLCANAGTDTQYFGPGTRLTVL.

V gene TRBV7-2 combines with J gene TRBJ2-1; D is possibly TRBD2 (6 bases). The germline V gene has CDR1 SGHTA and CDR2 FQGNSA. The CDR3 totals 15 residues. Trimming pared 10 bases from V and 6 bases from J, leaving 22 bases between. The CDR3 region has the DNA TGTGCCAACAGTGAGGGACTCCCTGAGGTCAATGAGCAGTTCTTC. This translates into CANSEGLPEVNEQFF.

J is TRBJ1-5 and V is TRBV7-8; no clear D. The germline V gene encodes CDR1 SGHVS and CDR2 FQNEAQ. This CDR3 is 14 amino acids long. Trimming left V 0 bases short and J 9 bases short, with 12 bases between. For the CDR3, the DNA is TGTGCCAGCAGCTTAGCGCACGAGGGAGTGCCCCAGCATTTT. This codes for CASSLAHEGVPQHF.

This clone was seen only a few times. The CDR3 here is CASSASEATQYF. The CDR3 region has the DNA TGTGCCAGTAGTGCTTCGGAAGCAACGCAGTATTTT. The genes are TRBV19 and TRBJ2-3; D remains unclear. Trimming removed 5 bases at V and 9 bases at J, with 12 bases between. The V gene's germline CDR1 is LNHDA and CDR2 SQIVND (reference sequence). The CDR3 extends over 12 amino acids.

V usage is TRBV4-1 and J usage is TRBJ1-4, with D unclear. The CDR3 consists of 12 residues. The germline V and J ends were trimmed by 1 base and 5 bases, with 2 bases remaining between them. The V gene's germline CDR1 is MGHRA and CDR2 YSYEKL. The CDR3 DNA reads TGCGCCAGCAGCCAAGTAAATGAAAAACTGTTTTTT. Translated: CASSQVNEKLFF.

This clone was detected only once. The chain uses TRBV7-2 and TRBJ2-2; D gene uncertain. This CDR3 is built from 13 residues. CDR1 SGHTA and CDR2 FQGNSA come from the germline V gene. Trimming left V 2 bases short and J 1 base short, with 2 bases between. CDR3 nucleotide sequence: TGTGCCAGCAGCTTACTGAACACCGGGGAGCTGTTTTTT. Encoded protein: CASSLLNTGELFF.

The rearrangement links TRBV7-9 to TRBJ2-3; 10 bases agree with TRBD2. The CDR3 contains 16 residues. After removal of 3 bases from V and 5 bases from J, the junction contained 8 bases not matched to a gene. From germline, CDR1 is SEHNR and CDR2 FQNEAQ (reference sequence). The CDR3 region is CASSFAPGLALDTQYF. In DNA, the CDR3 is TGTGCCAGCAGCTTTGCACCGGGACTAGCGTTAGATACGCAGTATTTT.

The rearrangement links TRBV11-2 to TRBJ2-3; D uncertain. V was pared by 0 bases and J by 2 bases, with 0 bases between. The CDR3 contains 12 residues. Per germline, CDR1 SGHAT and CDR2 FQNNGV. CDR3 nucleotides: TGTGCCAGCAGCTTAGACACAGATACGCAGTATTTT. As protein: CASSLDTDTQYF.

The V call is TRBV15, the J call TRBJ1-2; weak D call: TRBD1 (5 bases). Trimming took off 1 base at V and 2 bases at J, with 14 bases between the two ends. Germline V gene lookup returns CDR1 LNHNV and CDR2 YYDKDF (reference sequence). The length of the CDR3 is 16 residues. The chain's CDR3 is CATSRAGWGINYGYTF. CDR3 nucleotides: TGTGCCACCAGCAGAGCAGGATGGGGGATCAACTATGGCTACACCTTC.

The rearrangement joins TRBV2 to TRBJ2-5; D is unclear. V gave up 6 bases and J gave up 1 base, with 15 bases separating them. The CDR3 runs to 15 residues. Germline values: CDR1 SNHLY, CDR2 FYNNEI. CDR3 DNA: TGTGCCAGCAGCCTTCGCACAGCTATCCAAGAGACCCAGTACTTC. Protein: CASSLRTAIQETQYF.

The chain is built from TRBV5-1 and TRBJ2-3, with D perhaps matching TRBD2 (5 bases). CDR3 length: 16 amino acids. Trimming stripped 1 base from V and 0 bases from J, with 12 bases between. Per germline, CDR1 SGHRS and CDR2 YFSETQ. The CDR3 nucleotides are TGCGCCAGCAGCTTGCAAGGTCGGGATAGCACAGATACGCAGTATTTT. Protein: CASSLQGRDSTDTQYF.